Listed below are T cell receptor beta chains from one sample, sequenced in a study of T cells in Graves' hyperthyroidism and ophthalmopathy. TCRdb independently ran MiXCR on the multiplex PCR reads; one entry per CDR3 protein. The sample yields approximately 380,000 distinct CDR3 sequences, approximately 19% seen once. The sample was blood. The receptors were sampled from a woman between 18 and 29 years old with Graves' hyperthyroidism. Both conserved end residues are part of each CDR3. Each record gives: J gene, D gene, V gene, CDR3 protein. A D gene is named only where the DNA matches it firmly.

TRBJ2-7	-	TRBV2	CASSDETSSYEQYF
TRBJ2-7	TRBD2	TRBV6-1	CASRVGGGEQYF
TRBJ2-2	-	TRBV20-1	CSAREGGSGELFF
TRBJ2-2	TRBD2	TRBV6-5	CASSYSLTSGDTGELFF
TRBJ2-5	TRBD2	TRBV11-1	CASSDGLAGSWETQETQYF
TRBJ1-5	-	TRBV19	CASMGGPSYSNQPQHF
TRBJ2-7	TRBD1	TRBV4-1	CASSQRIRTGAYEQYF
TRBJ1-5	-	TRBV7-9	CASSLEANQPQHF
TRBJ1-2	-	TRBV6-1	CASRGAGAGYGYTF
TRBJ1-1	-	TRBV28	CASSWETEAFF
TRBJ1-5	-	TRBV6-4	CGSGGESNQPQHF
TRBJ1-2	-	TRBV29-1	CSSMGSGYTF
TRBJ2-7	-	TRBV6-1	CASSNQGTDEQYF
TRBJ1-5	-	TRBV15	CATSRPDSLNQPQHF
TRBJ2-3	-	TRBV12-5	CASGFDGTRGTDTQYF
TRBJ1-3	-	TRBV2	CASSIDSSSGNTIYF
TRBJ2-7	TRBD1	TRBV5-1	CASSLVSGTGYTYEQYF
TRBJ2-7	TRBD1	TRBV7-8	CASSHGTGLYEQYF
TRBJ1-2	-	TRBV12-3/TRBV12-4	CASSQRMVKDGYTF
TRBJ1-2	-	TRBV15	CATSRGGGTYGYTF
TRBJ1-5	-	TRBV7-8	CASSFIPDNRQPQHF
TRBJ2-2	TRBD2	TRBV11-2	CASSPGARLAGLTVGELFF
TRBJ1-2	TRBD1	TRBV6-5	CASSYYRGHYGYTF
TRBJ1-1	TRBD1	TRBV6-1	CASSKPGQGVATEAFF
TRBJ2-7	TRBD1	TRBV12-3/TRBV12-4	CASSLVSDRGHEQYF
TRBJ2-6	-	TRBV6-1	CASSDSFPSGANVLTF
TRBJ1-5	-	TRBV20-1	CSASFEDLGQPQHF
TRBJ2-7	-	TRBV6-5	CASSSLARASFYEQYF
TRBJ1-1	TRBD1	TRBV12-3/TRBV12-4	CASSPGQGYTEAFF
TRBJ2-7	TRBD2	TRBV6-5	CASSYGGGHLFGEQYF
TRBJ2-5	-	TRBV18	CASGEVQETQYF
TRBJ1-1	-	TRBV12-3/TRBV12-4	CATLSTGRNTEAFF
TRBJ1-5	-	TRBV4-1	CASSQDTRGRQPQHF
TRBJ1-2	-	TRBV20-1	CSARWKDGYTF
TRBJ1-1	TRBD1	TRBV3-1	CASSQAGGEAFF
TRBJ2-4	-	TRBV19	CASSIGGVWGLMPEPKNIQYF
TRBJ2-7	-	TRBV7-2	CASSYLRDSSYEQYF
TRBJ2-5	-	TRBV7-2	CASSFARQETQYF
TRBJ2-7	-	TRBV5-1	CASSLGPLDAEQYF
TRBJ1-2	-	TRBV7-2	CASRSGTARLGGYTF
TRBJ2-5	-	TRBV20-1	CSALTGQETQYF
TRBJ2-6	TRBD2	TRBV12-3/TRBV12-4	CASSPTSGSNGANVLTF
TRBJ2-7	-	TRBV12-3/TRBV12-4	CASRRAGGAAYEQYF
TRBJ1-5	-	TRBV13	CASSRDGLRQRILSNQPQHF
TRBJ2-1	TRBD2	TRBV11-1	CASTRLAGAYNEQFF
TRBJ1-2	TRBD1	TRBV12-3/TRBV12-4	CASSPPTGGAHGYTF
TRBJ2-5	-	TRBV7-2	CASSLMTGGTQYF
TRBJ2-5	TRBD2	TRBV5-6	CASSLGLASPQTQYF
TRBJ2-7	-	TRBV6-5	CASKPRVQTYEQYF
TRBJ2-5	TRBD2	TRBV6-5	CASSIIAGEAETQYF
TRBJ1-1	-	TRBV20-1	CSASLDRREAFF
TRBJ1-5	-	TRBV6-1	CASSPHLDSAAQPQHF
TRBJ1-1	-	TRBV12-3/TRBV12-4	CASSPGQREAFF